This TCR beta chain was retrieved from a study of Ad26.COV2.S vaccination and SARS-CoV-2 variants. Clones were sequenced by immunoSEQ multiplex PCR, and TCRdb holds only the in-frame ones, with some missing. The repertoire holds about 680,000 clones, with more than 70% as singletons. Notes on the study in general: The TCR-based breadth and depth measures might underestimate overall T cell responses.

Stated treatment: over 15 received Ad26.COV2.S at low or high dose, single or two shots; several received placebo; per-sample allocation not given. Sampling was performed 63 days after the first vaccine or placebo injection. As concerns this clone: Its target is unknown.

Between the trimmed V and J ends, which lost 1 base and 3 bases, there was a span of 16 bases. The CDR3 is made up of 16 amino acids. Germline V lookup: CDR1 SGHNT, CDR2 YENEEA. The clonotype comes from a person aged 18 to 65 who received the Ad26.COV2.S COVID-19 vaccine or a placebo. The sample here was peripheral blood, taken in a trial of Ad26.COV2.S vaccine versus placebo. V usage is TRBV11-3 and J usage is TRBJ2-7; D gene unclear. The CDR3 sequence is CASSLGVGKSVYEQYF. CDR3 in DNA: TGTGCCAGCAGCTTAGGGGTTGGAAAATCTGTCTACGAGCAGTACTTC.